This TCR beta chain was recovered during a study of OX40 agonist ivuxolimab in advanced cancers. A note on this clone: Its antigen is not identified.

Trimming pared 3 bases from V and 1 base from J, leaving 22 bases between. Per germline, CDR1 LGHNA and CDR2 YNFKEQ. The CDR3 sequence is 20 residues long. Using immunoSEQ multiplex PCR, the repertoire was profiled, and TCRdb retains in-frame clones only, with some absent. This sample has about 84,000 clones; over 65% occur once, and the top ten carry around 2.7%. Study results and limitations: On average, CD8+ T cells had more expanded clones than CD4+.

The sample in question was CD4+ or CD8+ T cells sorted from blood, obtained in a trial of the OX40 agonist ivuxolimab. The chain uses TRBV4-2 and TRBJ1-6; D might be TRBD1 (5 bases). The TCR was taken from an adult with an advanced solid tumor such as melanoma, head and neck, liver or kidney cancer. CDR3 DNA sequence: TGTGCCAGCAGCCAGCGGGCCCCCAAGGGACGCGGTTCCTATAATTCACCCCTCCACTTT. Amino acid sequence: CASSQRAPKGRGSYNSPLHF.